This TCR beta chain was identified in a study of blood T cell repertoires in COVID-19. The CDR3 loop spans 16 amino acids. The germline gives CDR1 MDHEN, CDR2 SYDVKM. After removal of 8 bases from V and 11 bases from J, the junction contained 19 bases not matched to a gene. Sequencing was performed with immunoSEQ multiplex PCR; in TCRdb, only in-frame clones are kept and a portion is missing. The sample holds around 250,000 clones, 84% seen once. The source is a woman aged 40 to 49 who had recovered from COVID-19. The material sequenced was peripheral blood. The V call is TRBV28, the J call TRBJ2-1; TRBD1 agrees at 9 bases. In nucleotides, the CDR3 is TGTGCCAGCCGGGGCGCGGGACAGGGTTCACCCTCAAAGCAGTTCTTC. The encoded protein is CASRGAGQGSPSKQFF.